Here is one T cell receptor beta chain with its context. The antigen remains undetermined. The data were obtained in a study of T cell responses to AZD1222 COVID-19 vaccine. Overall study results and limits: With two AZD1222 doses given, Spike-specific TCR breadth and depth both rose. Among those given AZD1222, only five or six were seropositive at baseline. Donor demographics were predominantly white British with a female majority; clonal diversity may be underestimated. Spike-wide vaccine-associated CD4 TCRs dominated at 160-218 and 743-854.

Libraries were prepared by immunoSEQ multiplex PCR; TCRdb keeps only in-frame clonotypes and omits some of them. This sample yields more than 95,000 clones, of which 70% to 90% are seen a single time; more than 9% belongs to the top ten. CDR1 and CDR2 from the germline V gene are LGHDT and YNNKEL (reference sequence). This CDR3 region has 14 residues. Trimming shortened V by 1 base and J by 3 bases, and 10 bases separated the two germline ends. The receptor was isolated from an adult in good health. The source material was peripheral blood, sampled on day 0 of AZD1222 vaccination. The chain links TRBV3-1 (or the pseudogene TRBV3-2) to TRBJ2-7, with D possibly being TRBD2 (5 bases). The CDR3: CASSQGGPRYEQYF. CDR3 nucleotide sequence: TGTGCCAGCAGCCAAGGAGGGCCTCGCTACGAGCAGTACTTC.